The present T cell receptor beta chain was sequenced within a study of T cell responses to AZD1222 COVID-19 vaccine. Produced via immunoSEQ multiplex PCR; TCRdb's table is partial and in-frame only. This table has tens of thousands of clones, around 89% appearing once. General study points: Repertoire samples came only from after the peak T cell response.

With respect to this clone: No antigen is known for it.

Doses given second, at about 4 or about 12 weeks, were pooled. This specimen was peripheral blood, taken 28 days after the second AZD1222 dose. This sequence was found in an adult who received the AZD1222 COVID-19 vaccine.

The CDR3 spells CASSPLKHEQFF. Here the CDR3 DNA reads TGTGCCAGCTCACCACTTAAGCATGAGCAGTTCTTC. This rearrangement joins TRBV18 to TRBJ2-1, with D hard to call. With 1 base removed from V and 8 bases from J, the gap between germline ends came to 6 bases. CDR3 length: 12 residues. Germline lookup yields CDR1 KGHSH and CDR2 LQKENI.